This T cell receptor (beta chain) was sequenced during a study of blood T cell dynamics during melanoma immunotherapy. Time point specified: week 3, after first cycle of checkpoint inhibitor. The CDR3 is 16 residues long. CDR1 is MNHEY and CDR2 is SMNVEV in the germline V gene (reference sequence). V lost 5 bases to trimming and J lost 0 bases, with 11 bases between them. Libraries were prepared by immunoSEQ multiplex PCR; TCRdb keeps only in-frame clonotypes and omits some of them. The sample lists thousands of clones, 95% to 96% occurring once. The V gene is TRBV27, the J gene TRBJ1-6, with unresolved D. This clonotype originated in a human donor with melanoma. This sample comprised effector memory CD8+ T cells from blood, obtained from a patient treated with checkpoint blockade. CDR3 in amino acids: CASSPFKGSYNSPLHF. CDR3 DNA sequence: TGTGCCAGCAGTCCATTTAAGGGCTCCTATAATTCACCCCTCCACTTT.